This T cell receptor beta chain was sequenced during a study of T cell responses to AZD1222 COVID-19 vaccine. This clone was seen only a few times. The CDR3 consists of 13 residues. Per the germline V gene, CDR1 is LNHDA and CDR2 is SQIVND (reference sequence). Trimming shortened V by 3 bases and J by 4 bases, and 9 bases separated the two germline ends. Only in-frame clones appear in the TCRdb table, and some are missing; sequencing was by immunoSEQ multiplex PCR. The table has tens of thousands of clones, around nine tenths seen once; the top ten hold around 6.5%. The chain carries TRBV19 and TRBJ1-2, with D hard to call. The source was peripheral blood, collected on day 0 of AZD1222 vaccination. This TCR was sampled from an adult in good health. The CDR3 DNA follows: TGTGCCAGTAGTATGAGGCAGCCCTATGGCTACACCTTC. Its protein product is CASSMRQPYGYTF.